The 16 T cell receptor beta chains presented below share a single source sample, sequenced in a study of cytomegalovirus exposure and HLA in healthy donors. Repertoires were generated with immunoSEQ multiplex PCR, while TCRdb's copy carries only in-frame clones and drops some. This sample yields 150,000 to 250,000 clones, of which roughly 88% are seen a single time; around 15% belongs to the top ten. The specimen was PBMCs. All receptors derive from a woman between 25 and 40 years old in good health and CMV-seropositive.

The gene calls are TRBV7-9 and TRBJ2-7; TRBD1 is a possible D gene (5 bases). The CDR3 spans 15 residues. V dropped 4 bases and J dropped 3 bases, with 16 bases sitting between them. Per the germline V gene, CDR1 is SEHNR and CDR2 is FQNEAQ (reference sequence). As DNA, the CDR3 is TGTGCCAGCAGCTGGACACAAGGATCGGACTACGAGCAGTACTTC. Amino acids: CASSWTQGSDYEQYF.

The chain carries TRBV19 and TRBJ2-7; TRBD2 agrees at 9 bases. Per the germline V gene, CDR1 is LNHDA and CDR2 is SQIVND (reference sequence). The CDR3 runs to 14 residues. The V segment lost 5 bases and the J segment 3 bases; nucleotides outside the gene matches: 5. In DNA, the CDR3 is TGTGCCAGTAGTGAAGGACTAGCGAGCTACGAGCAGTACTTC. This gives the protein CASSEGLASYEQYF.

V is TRBV2 and J is TRBJ2-1; TRBD2 matches at 9 bases. J was trimmed by 0 bases and V by 7 bases; bases with no gene match: 10. The germline V gene has CDR1 SNHLY and CDR2 FYNNEI. The CDR3 runs to 17 residues. CDR3 sequence (DNA): TGTGCCAGCAAGGGAAGGACTAGCGCTAGCTCCTACAATGAGCAGTTCTTC. Its protein is CASKGRTSASSYNEQFF.

The chain joins TRBV5-1 to TRBJ2-7; 9 bases match TRBD1. The CDR3 consists of 17 residues. Germline trimming cut 4 bases from V and 1 base from J; bases unmatched to any gene: 12. Germline CDR1 is SGHRS and CDR2 is YFSETQ. The CDR3 DNA reads as TGCGCCAGCAGCCTGGGGGTGAGCGGGACAGGGTCCTACGAGCAGTACTTC. It codes for CASSLGVSGTGSYEQYF.

The chain carries TRBV2 and TRBJ2-7; tentative D call: TRBD1 (5 bases). Trimming took 9 bases from V and 2 from J, leaving 14 bases between them. The germline V gene encodes CDR1 SNHLY and CDR2 FYNNEI. The CDR3 sequence is 13 residues long. The CDR3 loop is CASEDIATYEQYF. DNA of the CDR3: TGTGCCAGTGAGGACATTGCCACCTACGAGCAGTACTTC.

This chain connects TRBV19 to TRBJ1-2; possible D gene TRBD1, 5 bases. V was shortened by 8 bases and J by 6 bases, with 19 bases between the two germline ends. This CDR3 region has 14 residues. Germline V gene sequence: CDR1 LNHDA, CDR2 SQIVND (reference sequence). The CDR3 DNA sequence: TGTGCCAGTCACAGGACGGATTTCGGGCATGGCTACACCTTC. This gives the protein CASHRTDFGHGYTF.

The chain joins TRBV5-1 to TRBJ2-2, with D maybe TRBD2 (5 bases). The V end was cut by 4 bases, the J end by 7 bases, with 11 bases between. Germline lookup yields CDR1 SGHRS and CDR2 YFSETQ. The CDR3 contains 13 residues. CDR3 sequence: CASSPDSNGELFF. CDR3 in DNA: TGCGCCAGCAGCCCGGACTCAAACGGGGAGCTGTTTTTT.

The V and J genes are TRBV9 and TRBJ2-5, with TRBD2 matching over 13 bases. The J segment lost 4 bases and the V segment lost 0 bases, leaving 6 bases of the junction unmatched. The CDR3 has 17 amino acids. Per germline, CDR1 SGDLS and CDR2 YYNGEE. CDR3 sequence reads: CASSVAGGLAGLETQYF. The CDR3 DNA sequence: TGTGCCAGCAGCGTAGCTGGGGGACTAGCGGGATTAGAGACCCAGTACTTC.

The J gene is TRBJ1-2, the V gene TRBV6-1; 7 bases match TRBD1. The CDR3 loop spans 16 amino acids. V gave up 3 bases and J gave up 4 bases; unmatched junction bases: 11. The germline V gene encodes CDR1 MNHNS and CDR2 SASEGT. The CDR3 protein is CASSEQTGQDGYGYTF. In DNA form, the CDR3 reads TGTGCCAGCAGTGAGCAAACCGGACAGGATGGCTATGGCTACACCTTC.

The chain has TRBV11-2 and TRBJ1-4; 10 nucleotides agree with TRBD1. The ends lost 2 bases at V and 4 bases at J; junction bases unmatched: 7. Germline CDR1 SGHAT, CDR2 FQNNGV. The CDR3 loop spans 17 amino acids. CDR3 DNA sequence: TGTGCCAGCAGCTTATCCCGACAGGGGGCTAATAATGAAAAACTGTTTTTT. Translated: CASSLSRQGANNEKLFF.

The CDR3 is CASSWTGSSYEQYF. CDR3 bases: TGCGCCAGCAGCTGGACCGGGAGCTCCTACGAGCAGTACTTC. V and J are TRBV5-1 and TRBJ2-7; the D gene is possibly TRBD2 (6 bases). Trimming took off 3 bases at V and 0 bases at J, with 10 bases between the two ends. The CDR3 totals 14 residues. Germline assignment: CDR1 SGHRS and CDR2 YFSETQ.

The chain recombines TRBV5-5 with TRBJ2-5; 7 bases are shared with TRBD1. CDR1 and CDR2 (germline): SGHKS, YYEKEE (reference sequence). The CDR3 spans 13 residues. The ends lost 2 bases at V and 4 bases at J; junction bases unmatched: 2. CDR3 coding DNA: TGTGCCAGCAGCTTCAACAGGGGAGAGACCCAGTACTTC. It specifies CASSFNRGETQYF.

CDR3 sequence (DNA): TGTGCCAGCGCCCTAGGGACACGGCCTCGGGCCGAGCAGTACTTC. Residues: CASALGTRPRAEQYF. The V gene is TRBV6-1, the J gene TRBJ2-7; possibly TRBD1 for D (6 bases). The CDR3 is 15 residues long. Trimming stripped 8 bases from V and 6 bases from J, with 23 bases between. Germline CDR1 and CDR2: MNHNS and SASEGT.

This clone occurred once. V and J are TRBV9 and TRBJ2-5; D gene ambiguous. Germline V CDR1 and CDR2: SGDLS, YYNGEE. This CDR3 comprises 13 residues. Trimming stripped 4 bases from V and 4 bases from J, with 11 bases between. CDR3 nucleotides: TGTGCCAGCAGCCCCCGCCCGAGAGAGACCCAGTACTTC. It codes for CASSPRPRETQYF.

The chain joins TRBV13 to TRBJ1-1; D is ambiguous. Germline CDR1 is PRHDT and CDR2 is FYEKMQ (reference sequence). This CDR3 region has 13 residues. V shed 3 bases and J shed 3 bases, with 8 bases lying between them. The CDR3, as DNA: TGTGCCAGCAGCTTTCAGGAGGACACTGAAGCTTTCTTT. Translation gives CASSFQEDTEAFF.

The chain carries TRBV10-3 and TRBJ2-2; TRBD2 matches 7 bases. Unmatched junction bases numbered 4, after V lost 2 bases and J lost 1 base. CDR3 length equals 16 residues. Germline lookup yields CDR1 ENHRY and CDR2 SYGVKD. CDR3 bases: TGTGCCATCAGTGAGCTGGCGGGGGTGAACACCGGGGAGCTGTTTTTT. It yields the protein CAISELAGVNTGELFF.